A single sample is the source of the 2 T cell receptor beta chains below, sequenced in a study of blood T cell repertoires in COVID-19. Profiled with immunoSEQ multiplex PCR; TCRdb holds only in-frame clones, not every one. The repertoire holds over 200,000 clones, with 86% as singletons. The sample was peripheral blood. The receptors originated from a man aged 40-55 years who had recovered from COVID-19.

This chain links TRBV9 with TRBJ2-7; 9 bases match TRBD1. Germline V CDR1 and CDR2: SGDLS, YYNGEE. This CDR3 spans 15 amino acids. The junction had 4 bases not matched to a gene; V was cut back by 0 bases and J by 3 bases. CDR3 loop: CASSVEGQGFYEQYF. The CDR3 region has the DNA TGTGCCAGCAGCGTAGAGGGACAGGGATTCTACGAGCAGTACTTC.

As for this clone: One junction end does not reproduce the germline sequence, and a read error may be involved. Other DNA variants within this sample encode the same CDR3. V gene TRBV4-3 combines with J gene TRBJ2-1; 11 nucleotides line up with TRBD2. CDR3 size: 19 residues. CDR1 and CDR2 from the germline V gene are LGHNA and YSLEER. CDR3 protein: CASSQDRWIAGGFYNEQFF. CDR3 in DNA: TGCGCCAGTAGCCAAGACAGGTGGATAGCGGGAGGGTTCTACAATGAGCAGTTCTTC.